The 14 T cell receptor beta chains listed next were all sequenced from one sample in a study of blood T cells in healthy people across ages. A second PCR, run for about 7 to 11 cycles, used a sample-barcoded 5' primer plus a J-beta primer mix. TCRdb independently ran MiXCR on the 5' RACE reads; one entry per CDR3 protein. The table includes 870,000 or so distinct CDR3 sequences, less than 35% detected once. The sample taken for sequencing was blood. The origin of the receptors is a woman older than 75 in good health.

The chain is built from TRBV9 and TRBJ1-5, with TRBD1 identical over 7 bases. Trimming at V came to 4 bases and at J to 6 bases, leaving 7 bases not matched to a gene. This CDR3 region has 14 residues. Germline loops: CDR1 SGDLS, CDR2 YYNGEE. Here the CDR3 DNA reads TGTGCCAGCAGCCGTGACAGGGAAGGTCAGCCCCAGCATTTT. Translating gives CASSRDREGQPQHF.

The gene calls are TRBV29-1 and TRBJ2-2; 8 nucleotides match TRBD1. J lost 1 base, V lost 7 bases, and 5 bases had no gene match. The CDR3 runs to 14 residues. The germline V gene encodes CDR1 SQVTM and CDR2 ANQGSEA. The CDR3 coding sequence is TGCAGCGCCAGGACAGGGATGAACACCGGGGAGCTGTTTTTT. Protein product: CSARTGMNTGELFF.

This clonotype was counted at least ten times. The V call is TRBV4-3, the J call TRBJ2-3; no reliable D call. Trimming removed 3 bases at V and 4 bases at J, with 8 bases between. Germline V CDR1 and CDR2: LGHNA, YSLEER. The CDR3 runs to 13 residues. For the CDR3, the DNA is TGCGCCAGCAGCCATACTAAGGCAGATACGCAGTATTTT. It specifies CASSHTKADTQYF.

V is TRBV6-2 or TRBV6-3 and J is TRBJ1-2; D is unresolved. Deletions cut 6 bases from V and 4 bases from J, with 12 bases between. Germline V CDR1 and CDR2: MNHEY, SVGEGT. The CDR3 spans 13 residues. The CDR3 DNA reads as TGTGCCAGCAGGTACAAGTCAGCCTATGGCTACACCTTC. Translated: CASRYKSAYGYTF.

This clonotype was found many times. The chain links TRBV12-3 or TRBV12-4 to TRBJ2-7; TRBD1 matches at 7 bases. The CDR3 contains 17 residues. V was clipped by 1 base and J by 2 bases; unmatched bases: 11. CDR3 in amino acids: CASSLVQGTVRTYEQYF. The CDR3 DNA reads as TGTGCCAGCAGTTTAGTCCAGGGGACAGTGAGGACCTACGAGCAGTACTTC.

This clonotype was recorded once. The chain carries TRBV4-1 and TRBJ2-1, with D possibly being TRBD2 (7 bases). The CDR3 has 17 amino acids. From germline, CDR1 is MGHRA and CDR2 YSYEKL. The ends were cut back, 6 bases at V and 6 bases at J, with 24 bases in the middle. Here the CDR3 reads CASRPSQAQGGSNEQFF. In nucleotides, the CDR3 is TGCGCCAGCAGACCCAGCCAAGCACAGGGCGGGAGCAATGAGCAGTTCTTC.

The rearrangement joins TRBV7-2 to TRBJ2-2; possibly TRBD1 for D (6 bases). The CDR3 is made up of 15 amino acids. Trimming left V 4 bases short and J 7 bases short, with 16 bases between. The V gene's germline CDR1 is SGHTA and CDR2 FQGNSA. CDR3 in amino acids: CASSYNRAGGGELFF. CDR3 DNA: TGTGCCAGCAGCTACAACAGGGCTGGAGGCGGGGAGCTGTTTTTT.

Ten or more counts support this clonotype. A single base separates this from a much larger clone, so it may be a read error. The V call is TRBV9, the J call TRBJ2-1; perhaps D is TRBD1 or TRBD2 (5 bases each). From germline, CDR1 is SGDLS and CDR2 YYNGEE. Trimming stripped 5 bases from V and 8 bases from J, with 20 bases between. The CDR3 is made up of 15 amino acids. In nucleotides, the CDR3 is TGTGCCAGCAGACCCCGGGACGGAGCCCGTTATGAGCAGTTCTTC. This encodes CASRPRDGARYEQFF. Looking up the rest from reference TRBV9 and TRBJ2-1 gives the full variable domain: DSGVTQTPKHLITATGQRVTLRCSPRSGDLSVYWYQQSLDQGLQFLIQYYNGEERAKGNILERFSAQQFPDLHSELNLSSLELGDSALYFCASRPRDGARYEQFFGPGTRLTVL.

This chain links TRBV12-3 or TRBV12-4 with TRBJ2-2; the match to TRBD1 covers 8 bases. Trimming removed 3 bases from V and 1 base from J; junction bases left unmatched: 13. The CDR3 length is 19 residues. Written as DNA, the CDR3 is TGTGCCAGCAGTTTGAGGCAGGGGGCCCAACCAGGGAACACCGGGGAGCTGTTTTTT. Residues: CASSLRQGAQPGNTGELFF.

This rearrangement joins TRBV12-3 or TRBV12-4 to TRBJ2-3; D call uncertain. V was pared by 1 base and J by 0 bases, with 14 bases between. The CDR3 extends over 17 amino acids. The CDR3 DNA is TGTGCCAGCAGTTTAGGTCTAGTGCCAGTTAGCACAGATACGCAGTATTTT. It encodes CASSLGLVPVSTDTQYF.

This clonotype was seen many times. The chain has TRBV15 and TRBJ2-7; 8 bases are a match to TRBD2. The CDR3 runs 15 residues. The V and J ends lost 3 bases and 3 bases, in that order; junction bases with no gene match: 7. Germline V gene lookup returns CDR1 LNHNV and CDR2 YYDKDF (reference sequence). The CDR3 sequence is CATSRSAGGGYEQYF. DNA of the CDR3: TGTGCCACCAGCAGGTCCGCGGGGGGAGGCTACGAGCAGTACTTC.

This clonotype was counted a few times. The V call is TRBV14, the J call TRBJ1-6; the match to TRBD1 covers 9 bases. The CDR3 length is 15 residues. Trimming cost V 2 bases and J 9 bases; bases outside gene matches: 5. Germline CDR1 SGHDN, CDR2 FVKESK. CDR3 in amino acids: CASSQSGTGTSPLHF. In DNA form, the CDR3 reads TGTGCCAGCAGCCAATCGGGGACAGGGACTTCACCCCTCCACTTT.

In this sample, this clonotype turned up many times. Here the CDR3 reads CSASTLAGGLNEQFF. Here the CDR3 DNA reads TGCAGTGCTAGCACACTAGCGGGGGGGCTCAATGAGCAGTTCTTC. V and J are TRBV20-1 and TRBJ2-1; 13 positions agree with TRBD2. The CDR3 runs 15 residues. V was pared by 3 bases and J by 6 bases, with 5 bases of the junction left unmatched. CDR1 is DFQATT, CDR2 SNEGSKA, per germline (reference sequence).

The CDR3 region is CASSSSPGQGYNGYTF. The CDR3 nucleotides read TGTGCCAGCAGCTCTTCTCCGGGACAGGGGTACAATGGCTACACCTTC. V and J are TRBV5-5 and TRBJ1-2; 10 bases are a match to TRBD1. After removal of 3 bases from V and 6 bases from J, the junction contained 11 bases not matched to a gene. The CDR3 has 16 amino acids. Germline-derived CDR1 and CDR2 are SGHKS and YYEKEE (reference sequence).